The 5 T cell receptor beta chains in this list originate from one sample, sequenced in a study of T cell clones after liver transplantation. Sequencing was performed with immunoSEQ multiplex PCR; in TCRdb, only in-frame clones are kept and a portion is missing. Of over 70,000 clones in the sample, roughly 80% are singletons; the top ten hold 0.79%. Specimen: CD4+ T cells from blood, collected 12 months after liver transplant. The receptors stem from a human patient who received a liver transplant. Some T cells may trace back to the graft donor.

The chain combines TRBV30 with TRBJ1-1; possible D gene TRBD1, 5 bases. CDR1 and CDR2 (germline): GTSNPN, SVGIG (reference sequence). Deletions cut 4 bases from V and 1 base from J, with 10 bases between. This CDR3 contains 13 residues. The DNA for the CDR3 is TGTGCCTGGACATCGGGGGGGAACACTGAAGCTTTCTTT. This translates into CAWTSGGNTEAFF.

The V gene is TRBV7-2, the J gene TRBJ2-7; 8 positions match TRBD2. Trimming cost V 5 bases and J 7 bases; bases outside gene matches: 7. The CDR3 totals 13 residues. Looked up from germline, CDR1 is SGHTA and CDR2 is FQGNSA. The CDR3 protein is CASSLGTSQEQYF. The DNA of the CDR3 is TGTGCCAGCAGCCTAGGGACTAGTCAAGAGCAGTACTTC.

The V call is TRBV7-2, the J call TRBJ2-7, with TRBD2 matching 7 bases. There are 16 residues in the CDR3. Losses at the gene ends were 5 bases for V and 4 bases for J; bases not matched to a gene: 14. Germline V gene lookup returns CDR1 SGHTA and CDR2 FQGNSA. The CDR3 DNA reads TGTGCCAGCAGCCTGGGGACTACAACTCTCAAGTACGAGCAGTACTTC. It encodes CASSLGTTTLKYEQYF.

The rearrangement links TRBV28 to TRBJ1-5; D is undetermined. CDR3 length: 15 residues. Germline-derived CDR1 and CDR2 are MDHEN and SYDVKM. Trimming took 6 bases from V and 3 from J, leaving 15 bases between them. CDR3 region: CASRAPDRLNQPQHF. The CDR3 region has the DNA TGTGCCAGCAGGGCCCCGGACCGACTCAATCAGCCCCAGCATTTT. The variable domain in full, with the rest retrieved from reference TRBV28 and TRBJ1-5, is DVKVTQSSRYLVKRTGEKVFLECVQDMDHENMFWYRQDPGLGLRLIYFSYDVKMKEKGDIPEGYSVSREKKERFSLILESASTNQTSMYLCASRAPDRLNQPQHFGDGTRLSIL.

This clone was observed once. The J gene is TRBJ2-7, the V gene TRBV29-1; D is unclear. V shed 4 bases and J shed 1 base, with 11 bases lying between them. Per germline, CDR1 SQVTM and CDR2 ANQGSEA. This CDR3 contains 13 residues. In nucleotides, the CDR3 is TGCAGCGTTGCTGGGTTTCAATCCTACGAGCAGTACTTC. Encoded protein: CSVAGFQSYEQYF.